This T cell receptor beta chain was sequenced during a study of T cell repertoires in cytomegalovirus infection. Background on the study: Indications of both CMV infection and matching HLA type were provided by public TCR beta signatures. Study results and limitations: The study found HLA-C-restricted CMV-specific TCR beta clonotypes dominating the ex vivo response.

Germline-derived CDR1 and CDR2 are DFQATT and SNEGSKA (reference sequence). V gave up 0 bases and J gave up 1 base, with 0 bases separating them. The CDR3 runs 11 residues. TCRdb recomputed calls from the reads with MiXCR, one row per CDR3 protein. The repertoire has roughly 340,000 distinct CDR3 sequences, about 27% of them found once; the top ten carry roughly 20%. This clonotype has more than one count but fewer than ten. The antigen remains undetermined. The sample was cultured PBMCs, taken from culture after CMV antigen stimulation. V gene TRBV20-1 combines with J gene TRBJ1-1; D is unresolved. This TCR was sampled from a human donor in good health (CMV status not recorded). Some clones in this sample may be carry-over from other donors' samples. The CDR3 coding sequence is TGCAGTGCTAGAGAGAACACTGAAGCTTTCTTT. It codes for CSARENTEAFF.